The T cell receptor beta chain described here comes from a study of blood T cells in healthy people across ages. A second roughly 6 to 11 cycle PCR used barcoded and J-beta primers. TCRdb ran MiXCR on the 5' RACE reads and lists one entry per CDR3 protein. Among 550,000 to 750,000 distinct CDR3 sequences, 20% to 25% were seen once, and the ten largest hold approximately 3.7%. Study results and caveats: There were more naive CD4+ cells and higher diversity in long-lived donors than in aged donors.

Trimming shortened V by 2 bases and J by 4 bases, and 15 bases separated the two germline ends. CDR3 size: 16 residues. Germline CDR1 reads SGHVS; CDR2 reads FQNEAQ. Each sample gave at least 6 million isolated PBMCs. This clonotype showed up just a few times. Its specificity is unknown. The sequencing input was blood. This sequence joins TRBV7-8 and TRBJ2-1; D is possibly TRBD1 (6 bases). The receptor was derived from a man aged 70 or older in good health. The CDR3 loop is CASSLSPGQTYNEQFF. CDR3 nucleotides: TGTGCCAGCAGCTTATCTCCCGGACAGACGTACAATGAGCAGTTCTTC.